Below, 21 T cell receptor beta chains from the same sample are listed, as sequenced in a study of blood T cell repertoires in COVID-19. Profiled with immunoSEQ multiplex PCR; TCRdb holds only in-frame clones, not every one. Altogether some 320,000 clones are present, 87% being singletons, with the ten largest covering about 8%. The specimen sequenced was peripheral blood. Source of these receptors: a woman in her 50s who had recovered from COVID-19.

The rearrangement joins TRBV27 to TRBJ2-1, with D uncertain. Trimming pared 7 bases from V and 0 bases from J, leaving 22 bases between. The CDR3 runs to 18 residues. Per germline, CDR1 MNHEY and CDR2 SMNVEV (reference sequence). The CDR3 loop reads CASIGPPLRRSSYNEQFF. The CDR3 DNA reads as TGTGCCAGCATAGGCCCCCCGCTCAGGCGTAGCTCCTACAATGAGCAGTTCTTC.

This clone has a handful of counts. V usage is TRBV7-9 and J usage is TRBJ1-2; D is possibly TRBD1 (5 bases). Trimming took off 5 bases at V and 3 bases at J, with 16 bases between the two ends. Germline V gene sequence: CDR1 SEHNR, CDR2 FQNEAQ (reference sequence). This CDR3 spans 15 amino acids. CDR3 coding DNA: TGTGCCAGCAGCCCCACGGTCGCCAGGGACTATGGCTACACCTTC. It is translated as CASSPTVARDYGYTF.

The genes are TRBV6-5 and TRBJ1-3; 7 bases agree with TRBD1. The V gene's germline CDR1 is MNHEY and CDR2 SVGAGI. Trimming took 6 bases from V and 0 from J; bases not matched to a gene: 2. The CDR3 loop spans 14 amino acids. The CDR3 sequence is CASRTGNSGNTIYF. Written as DNA, the CDR3 is TGTGCCAGCAGGACAGGGAACTCTGGAAACACCATATATTTT.

The rearrangement joins TRBV5-1 to TRBJ1-3; TRBD1 aligns across 9 bases. From germline, CDR1 is SGHRS and CDR2 YFSETQ. The CDR3 covers 15 residues. Trimming at V came to 1 base and at J to 11 bases, leaving 10 bases not matched to a gene. The chain's CDR3 is CASSLTFGTGYAIYF. CDR3 bases: TGCGCCAGCAGCTTGACTTTCGGGACAGGGTATGCCATATATTTT.

The chain has TRBV2 and TRBJ2-1, with TRBD2 matching 10 bases. The CDR3 spans 15 residues. J was trimmed by 7 bases and V by 6 bases; bases with no gene match: 9. Germline CDR1 reads SNHLY; CDR2 reads FYNNEI. DNA of the CDR3: TGTGCCAGCAGGGGGGCTAGCGGGGGTTCGAATGAGCAGTTCTTC. Translating it yields CASRGASGGSNEQFF.

The rearrangement links TRBV28 to TRBJ1-3; D remains ambiguous. There are 15 residues in the CDR3. CDR1 and CDR2 from the germline V gene are MDHEN and SYDVKM. Trimming pared 3 bases from V and 9 bases from J, leaving 18 bases between. The CDR3 here is CASSFSGFRPGTIYF. CDR3 nucleotide sequence: TGTGCCAGCAGTTTTTCTGGCTTTCGTCCGGGCACCATATATTTT.

This chain uses TRBV30 with TRBJ1-2; 9 nucleotides align to TRBD1. Germline-derived CDR1 and CDR2 are GTSNPN and SVGIG (reference sequence). The CDR3 length is 13 residues. The J segment lost 6 bases and the V segment lost 6 bases, leaving 8 bases of the junction unmatched. The CDR3 region is CACERTGDNGYTF. CDR3 nucleotides: TGTGCCTGCGAAAGGACAGGGGATAATGGCTACACCTTC.

CDR3 sequence: CSASHSGRGQETQYF. CDR3 DNA: TGCAGTGCTAGTCATAGCGGGAGGGGACAAGAGACCCAGTACTTC. The chain uses TRBV20-1 and TRBJ2-5; 11 positions agree with TRBD2. Unmatched junction bases numbered 5, after V lost 3 bases and J lost 2 bases. This CDR3 is built from 15 residues. Germline CDR1 reads DFQATT; CDR2 reads SNEGSKA (reference sequence).

V gene TRBV19 combines with J gene TRBJ1-5; D possibly corresponds to TRBD1 (6 bases). The germline V and J ends were trimmed by 6 bases and 0 bases, with 9 bases remaining between them. The CDR3 spans 14 residues. The germline gives CDR1 LNHDA, CDR2 SQIVND (reference sequence). The chain's CDR3 is CASSPRGSNQPQHF. As DNA, the CDR3 is TGTGCCAGTAGCCCCAGGGGTAGCAATCAGCCCCAGCATTTT.

V and J are TRBV9 and TRBJ1-1, with a tentative D call TRBD1 (6 bases). Germline lookup yields CDR1 SGDLS and CDR2 YYNGEE. V lost 0 bases and J 1 base, leaving 10 bases between the germline ends. The CDR3 runs 15 residues. Here the CDR3 reads CASSVGPGENTEAFF. The CDR3 DNA reads TGTGCCAGCAGCGTAGGACCAGGGGAGAACACTGAAGCTTTCTTT.

This chain links TRBV28 with TRBJ2-7, with a weak D call TRBD2 (6 bases). Trimming left V 7 bases short and J 3 bases short, with 13 bases between. Germline V gives CDR1 MDHEN, CDR2 SYDVKM. This CDR3 region has 13 residues. CDR3 sequence reads: CASKSGDLYEQYF. The CDR3 DNA is TGTGCCAGCAAATCGGGAGATCTCTACGAGCAGTACTTC.

The chain recombines TRBV10-3 with TRBJ1-1, with D perhaps TRBD1 (5 bases). Trimming removed 2 bases at V and 3 bases at J, with 7 bases between. The CDR3 consists of 13 residues. CDR1 and CDR2 (germline): ENHRY, SYGVKD. As DNA, the CDR3 is TGTGCCATCAGTGAGCCGACAGACACTGAAGCTTTCTTT. Encoded protein: CAISEPTDTEAFF.

The V and J genes are TRBV6-5 and TRBJ1-2; 7 nucleotides align to TRBD1. V was clipped by 0 bases and J by 2 bases; unmatched bases: 3. Germline V gene lookup returns CDR1 MNHEY and CDR2 SVGAGI. The CDR3 sequence is 15 residues long. This chain's CDR3 is CASSYSNRGNYGYTF. The CDR3 bases are TGTGCCAGCAGTTACTCGAACAGGGGAAACTATGGCTACACCTTC.

The chain combines TRBV28 with TRBJ1-1; possibly TRBD1 for D (6 bases). Trimming pared 3 bases from V and 10 bases from J, leaving 12 bases between. In germline, CDR1 is MDHEN, CDR2 SYDVKM. The length of the CDR3 is 12 residues. Here the CDR3 DNA reads TGTGCCAGCAGTTTGCAGGGGCGACGAGCTTTCTTT. This gives the protein CASSLQGRRAFF.

The chain recombines TRBV7-2 with TRBJ2-1; 11 nucleotides align to TRBD1. The germline V gene encodes CDR1 SGHTA and CDR2 FQGNSA. Losses at the gene ends were 4 bases for V and 7 bases for J; bases not matched to a gene: 6. The CDR3 contains 15 residues. For the CDR3, the DNA is TGTGCCAGCAGCTACGGGACAGGGGGTCGGAATGAGCAGTTCTTC. Its translation is CASSYGTGGRNEQFF. Full variable domain (rest looked up from reference TRBV7-2 and TRBJ2-1): GAGVSQSPSNKVTEKGKDVELRCDPISGHTALYWYRQSLGQGLEFLIYFQGNSAPDKSGLPSDRFSAERTGGSVSTLTIQRTQQEDSAVYLCASSYGTGGRNEQFFGPGTRLTVL.

The chain employs TRBV27 and TRBJ2-7, with D perhaps TRBD2 (5 bases). V was trimmed by 5 bases and J by 4 bases, leaving 15 bases between them. The CDR3 loop spans 14 amino acids. Germline CDR1 reads MNHEY; CDR2 reads SMNVEV (reference sequence). This CDR3 reads CASSTLTRGYEQYF. In DNA form, the CDR3 reads TGTGCCAGCAGTACACTAACACGGGGTTACGAGCAGTACTTC.

The table lists this clone with a count of one. The chain recombines TRBV18 with TRBJ1-5; tentative D call: TRBD1 (6 bases). V gave up 3 bases and J gave up 7 bases, with 13 bases separating them. This CDR3 is 14 amino acids long. Germline CDR1 and CDR2: KGHSH and LQKENI. The CDR3 DNA is TGTGCCAGCTCACCTTCAGGGGCAGGGCAGCCCCAGCATTTT. This gives the protein CASSPSGAGQPQHF.

The rearrangement uses TRBV2 and TRBJ2-1; 8 positions match TRBD1. The length of the CDR3 is 19 residues. V was pared by 6 bases and J by 8 bases, with 24 bases of the junction left unmatched. From germline, CDR1 is SNHLY and CDR2 FYNNEI. CDR3 protein: CASSDPLPPGQVGRDEQFF. The DNA of the CDR3 is TGTGCCAGCAGCGACCCCCTTCCCCCGGGACAGGTCGGGCGGGATGAGCAGTTCTTC.

This chain uses TRBV4-2 with TRBJ2-3, with 8 bases matching TRBD2. The trim removed 4 bases at V and 0 bases at J, leaving 6 bases unmatched. This CDR3 has 16 amino acids. Germline loops: CDR1 LGHNA, CDR2 YNFKEQ. The CDR3 nucleotides read TGTGCCAGCAGCCCCGGGGGGGAGCTTAGCACAGATACGCAGTATTTT. Translation: CASSPGGELSTDTQYF.

The chain has TRBV28 and TRBJ1-2; no reliable D call. Deletions cut 1 base from V and 6 bases from J, with 6 bases between. Germline V gene data show CDR1 as MDHEN and CDR2 as SYDVKM. This CDR3 has 12 amino acids. The CDR3 coding sequence is TGTGCCAGCAGTTTATTGACTAATGGCTACACCTTC. Its translation: CASSLLTNGYTF.

The chain combines TRBV14 with TRBJ1-2, with 7 bases matching TRBD1. The CDR3 is made up of 13 amino acids. The germline gives CDR1 SGHDN, CDR2 FVKESK. Unmatched junction bases numbered 4, after V lost 5 bases and J lost 4 bases. CDR3: CASSTGTVYGYTF. CDR3 nucleotide sequence: TGTGCCAGCAGCACCGGGACAGTCTATGGCTACACCTTC.